This TCR beta chain was captured by sequencing in a study of identical twins (dated by TCRdb to about 2016). For the study in its entirety: To test whether fetal clonotypes persist, the study used deep sequencing on TCR alpha and beta repertoires from monozygotic twins, unrelated adults of various ages, and cord blood. Replicate twin experiments were performed at different times using different library preparation protocols to rule out contamination.

About this clonotype itself: It has no known antigen specificity. Base quality data are lacking; no much larger clone is found one base away.

Broad study findings and their caveats: Compared with coincidental sharing between unrelated individuals, out-of-frame TCR alpha sequences shared between twins had an excess of sequences with low generation probability. In beta out-of-frame sequences, excess twin sharing was weaker, because having fewer shared sequences lowered the signal-to-noise ratio. Conclusions relied on cross-sectional statistical analysis, since the same donors could not be followed over many years. Abundant cord blood beta clonotypes had fewer insertions, young adult naive repertoires showed a similar but weaker trend, and memory repertoires showed no such trend. Zero-insertion analyses could be partly confounded by invariant T cells such as MAIT and iNKT, though diverse VJ usage argued against such confounding for most clonotypes. In monozygotic twins, out-of-frame TCR alpha sharing was systematically underestimated by recombination models, although the models agreed with sharing between unrelated individuals.

Library creation used 5' RACE. The sequencing machine was an Illumina HiSeq 2000. A universal primer binding site was introduced by template switching, and a unique molecular identifier was present in the final cDNA, enabling accurate counting of TCR cDNA molecules. Specific primers in the conserved constant-segment region were used to synthesize first-strand cDNA for the TCR alpha and beta chains. To control for contamination, every cDNA library was double barcoded, receiving both a SMART-Mk sample barcode and Illumina barcodes. TruSeq adapter sequences along with Illumina sample barcodes were introduced in two successive PCR steps. The Illumina HiSeq platform was used with custom primers to sequence TCR alpha and beta cDNA libraries. From the authors' description of their analysis: MiGEC processed the raw reads to extract unique molecular identifiers, while MiXCR was used to determine the CDR3 positions. For each individual, recombination models were inferred using an EM algorithm with the repgenHMM and IGoR tools. Shared clonotype analysis was performed with the tcR package in R, normalizing sharing by the product of cloneset sizes. To study raw recombination free of thymic and clonal selection effects, out-of-frame nonproductive sequences were analyzed. TCRdb applied fastp at Q25 and MiXCR to the public reads, then kept only in-frame beta chains. Each entry merges the rows of one CDR3 protein and shows their most common DNA and genes. Here the V and J calls rest on TCRdb's processing, not on the authors' analysis. Recorded for this sample are just over 450,000 distinct CDR3 sequences; approximately 15% of them occurred a single time. Around 0.48% of the sample lies in the top ten.

Per the germline V gene (reference sequence), MNHNY is the CDR1 and SVGAGI is the CDR2. Trimming costs V 6 bases and J 9 bases, and their ends lie 9 bases apart. The CDR3, cysteine through phenylalanine, is 10 amino acids long. This entry keeps only the CDR3 DNA: 30 bases, framed from base 1. Every donor was a healthy Caucasian. Three pairs of female monozygotic twins, all aged about 18 to 30 years, made up the twin cohort. Positive isolation kits from Invitrogen were used to isolate the CD4+ and CD8+ T cell populations. This same sample was also part of a study on yellow fever vaccine responses in identical twins. From that second study: According to the authors, the vaccine-induced T cell response in identical twins seemed to be partly convergent and partly specific to each individual. In the study, vaccine-responding T cell clones were precisely tracked in identical twins.

Sequencing input: CD4+ T cells sorted from blood. The chain joins TRBV6-6 to TRBJ2-7, with no reliable assignment of the D segment. The clonotype comes from a woman aged 18 to 35 in good health. The CDR3 protein is CASSPWWQYF. The DNA sequence is TGTGCCAGCAGCCCCTGGTGGCAGTACTTC.